Reported below is one T cell receptor beta chain. The trim removed 0 bases at V and 3 bases at J, leaving 6 bases unmatched. Germline assignment: CDR1 SGHTA and CDR2 FQGTGA. The CDR3 consists of 16 residues. This entry comes from a study of blood T cell repertoires in COVID-19. Overall study: There were acute and convalescent COVID-19 samples, and they came from the United States, Italy and Spain. PBMCs, B-cell-depleted T cells, or T cells were the source of the cDNA or gDNA that made up the material.

Study processing details: Estimated nucleated cell counts came from reference gene primer amplification. Assay: immunoSEQ multiplex PCR; the TCRdb copy retains only in-frame clones and omits some. V and J calls plus clone size are reproduced from that table; the DNA served to infer D and trimming. The sample yields 250,000 or so clones, around 83% seen once. Sequencing was done on a sample of peripheral blood. The chain combines TRBV7-3 with TRBJ2-3; 7 bases agree with TRBD2. This TCR was sampled from a man in his thirties or forties who had recovered from COVID-19. CDR3 loop: CASSLTSGGFTDTQYF. CDR3 DNA sequence: TGTGCCAGCAGCTTAACATCGGGGGGTTTTACAGATACGCAGTATTTT.